These 32 T cell receptor beta chains originate from one sample sequenced in a study of blood T cell repertoires in COVID-19. Sequencing was performed with immunoSEQ multiplex PCR; in TCRdb, only in-frame clones are kept and a portion is missing. Of a few hundred thousand clones listed, 82% are singletons. What was sequenced was PBMCs or T cells enriched from blood (not recorded which). Receptor source: a woman aged 60-75 years who had recovered from COVID-19.

Regarding this clone: The sample holds other DNA sequences that translate to the same CDR3. The chain employs TRBV19 and TRBJ1-1; D uncertain. The length of the CDR3 is 14 residues. Trimming shortened V by 3 bases and J by 1 base, and 9 bases separated the two germline ends. Germline-derived CDR1 and CDR2 are LNHDA and SQIVND (reference sequence). This chain's CDR3 is CASSITGKNTEAFF. The CDR3 bases are TGTGCCAGTAGTATTACCGGGAAGAACACTGAAGCTTTCTTT.

This sequence joins TRBV9 and TRBJ2-3, with TRBD2 matching 9 bases. Germline loops: CDR1 SGDLS, CDR2 YYNGEE. V was pared by 4 bases and J by 6 bases, with 15 bases of the junction left unmatched. The CDR3 sequence is 17 residues long. The CDR3 reads CASSSRGAGGPRDTQYF. CDR3 in DNA: TGTGCCAGCAGCTCCCGAGGTGCGGGGGGGCCTAGGGATACGCAGTATTTT.

The chain combines TRBV7-2 with TRBJ2-2; 7 bases are a match to TRBD1. The CDR3 covers 15 residues. The junction had 4 bases not matched to a gene; V was cut back by 2 bases and J by 4 bases. Germline CDR1 reads SGHTA; CDR2 reads FQGNSA. CDR3 residues: CASSLRGGSTGELFF. The CDR3 nucleotides are TGTGCCAGCAGCTTAAGAGGGGGCAGCACCGGGGAGCTGTTTTTT.

The chain carries TRBV5-5 and TRBJ2-1, with a weak D call TRBD2 (6 bases). Trimming pared 0 bases from V and 7 bases from J, leaving 11 bases between. The germline V gene has CDR1 SGHKS and CDR2 YYEKEE (reference sequence). The CDR3 has 14 amino acids. The CDR3 sequence is CASSLDSGRNEQFF. CDR3 DNA: TGTGCCAGCAGCTTGGATTCAGGGAGGAATGAGCAGTTCTTC.

The chain links TRBV6-5 to TRBJ1-1; 7 bases match TRBD1. Germline CDR1 is MNHEY and CDR2 is SVGAGI. V lost 4 bases, J lost 5 bases, and 7 bases stayed unmatched. The CDR3 is 14 amino acids. CDR3 nucleotide sequence: TGTGCCAGCAGTTCCAGGGGGGTACTGACTGAAGCTTTCTTT. This encodes CASSSRGVLTEAFF.

This chain links TRBV7-2 with TRBJ2-3; 8 bases are a match to TRBD1. The CDR3 has 16 residues. The ends lost 5 bases at V and 4 bases at J; junction bases unmatched: 11. Germline V CDR1 and CDR2: SGHTA, FQGNSA. This CDR3 reads CASSPGAGGYADTQYF. The CDR3 bases are TGTGCCAGCAGCCCCGGGGCAGGGGGCTACGCAGATACGCAGTATTTT.

The chain has TRBV5-6 and TRBJ1-6; D may be TRBD1 (5 bases). The CDR3 contains 15 residues. CDR1 is SGHDT and CDR2 is YYEEEE in the germline V gene. Trimming left V 4 bases short and J 6 bases short, with 14 bases between. CDR3 bases: TGTGCCAGCAGCCATGGACATGGATTTAATTCACCCCTCCACTTT. Encoded protein: CASSHGHGFNSPLHF. The full variable domain, its missing parts supplied by reference TRBV5-6 and TRBJ1-6, is DAGVTQSPTHLIKTRGQQVTLRCSPKSGHDTVSWYQQALGQGPQFIFQYYEEEERQRGNFPDRFSGHQFPNYSSELNVNALLLGDSALYLCASSHGHGFNSPLHFGNGTRLTVT.

V usage is TRBV14 and J usage is TRBJ1-1; D ambiguous. Germline lookup yields CDR1 SGHDN and CDR2 FVKESK. The ends were cut back, 3 bases at V and 6 bases at J, with 11 bases in the middle. This CDR3 comprises 13 residues. Here the CDR3 reads CASSQQRVAEAFF. CDR3 bases: TGTGCCAGCAGCCAGCAGAGGGTTGCTGAAGCTTTCTTT.

The chain recombines TRBV11-3 with TRBJ2-7; maybe TRBD1 (6 bases). Germline lookup yields CDR1 SGHNT and CDR2 YENEEA. The CDR3 spans 14 residues. V shed 4 bases and J shed 0 bases, with 10 bases lying between them. This CDR3 is CASSSGRGSYEQYF. Here the CDR3 DNA reads TGTGCCAGCAGCTCCGGCAGGGGCTCCTACGAGCAGTACTTC. The full variable domain, with the rest looked up from reference TRBV11-3 and TRBJ2-7, is EAGVVQSPRYKIIEKKQPVAFWCNPISGHNTLYWYLQNLGQGPELLIRYENEEAVDDSQLPKDRFSAERLKGVDSTLKIQPAELGDSAVYLCASSSGRGSYEQYFGPGTRLTVT.

The chain carries TRBV19 and TRBJ1-2; D gene uncertain. There are 13 residues in the CDR3. Trimming pared 5 bases from V and 4 bases from J, leaving 11 bases between. Looked up from germline, CDR1 is LNHDA and CDR2 is SQIVND (reference sequence). CDR3 region: CASSVEAGYGYTF. CDR3 coding DNA: TGTGCCAGTAGTGTCGAAGCGGGCTATGGCTACACCTTC.

This clone showed up just once. This chain uses TRBV7-2 with TRBJ2-3; 14 positions agree with TRBD2. This CDR3 region has 17 residues. The trim removed 5 bases at V and 4 bases at J, leaving 8 bases unmatched. Germline V gene data show CDR1 as SGHTA and CDR2 as FQGNSA. CDR3 sequence (DNA): TGTGCCAGCAGCACCCAGACTAGCGGGGGGGCCTCAGATACGCAGTATTTT. Encoded protein: CASSTQTSGGASDTQYF.

The chain links TRBV6-5 to TRBJ2-7; D is undetermined. The length of the CDR3 is 13 residues. Per germline, CDR1 MNHEY and CDR2 SVGAGI. Trimming left V 6 bases short and J 0 bases short, with 9 bases between. Written as DNA, the CDR3 is TGTGCCAGCAGCTCGACATACTCCTACGAGCAGTACTTC. This codes for CASSSTYSYEQYF.

This chain joins TRBV30 and TRBJ2-7; 8 bases align to TRBD1. V was pared by 2 bases and J by 6 bases, with 15 bases of the junction left unmatched. This CDR3 has 16 amino acids. Germline CDR1 is GTSNPN and CDR2 is SVGIG (reference sequence). CDR3 sequence: CAWSPIGTGGFSEQYF. The CDR3 DNA reads TGTGCCTGGAGTCCCATAGGGACAGGAGGTTTTAGCGAGCAGTACTTC.

This chain links TRBV14 with TRBJ1-5; TRBD1 might be the D (5 bases). V dropped 2 bases and J dropped 7 bases, with 15 bases sitting between them. This CDR3 spans 15 amino acids. Germline CDR1 is SGHDN and CDR2 is FVKESK. The CDR3 here is CASSQPRQSVQPQHF. As DNA, the CDR3 is TGTGCCAGCAGCCAACCAAGACAGTCCGTGCAGCCCCAGCATTTT.

The rearrangement joins TRBV5-5 to TRBJ2-2; unclear D gene. Trimming stripped 0 bases from V and 1 base from J, with 10 bases between. CDR3 length equals 16 residues. The germline CDR1 and CDR2 sequences are SGHKS and YYEKEE (reference sequence). The CDR3 loop reads CASSLVGSGNTGELFF. CDR3 bases: TGTGCCAGCAGCTTGGTCGGTTCAGGGAACACCGGGGAGCTGTTTTTT.

The chain links TRBV19 to TRBJ1-6; 7 bases fit TRBD1. This CDR3 contains 15 residues. The V and J ends lost 7 bases and 10 bases, in that order; junction bases with no gene match: 13. Looked up from germline, CDR1 is LNHDA and CDR2 is SQIVND (reference sequence). The CDR3 nucleotides are TGTGCCAGTACCCTGGAGAACAGGGGAAGATCACCCCTCCACTTT. Protein sequence: CASTLENRGRSPLHF. Complete variable domain (other parts from reference TRBV19 and TRBJ1-6): DGGITQSPKYLFRKEGQNVTLSCEQNLNHDAMYWYRQDPGQGLRLIYYSQIVNDFQKGDIAEGYSVSREKKESFPLTVTSAQKNPTAFYLCASTLENRGRSPLHFGNGTRLTVT.

This chain links TRBV7-2 with TRBJ1-5; possible D gene TRBD1, 5 bases. V was trimmed by 10 bases and J by 6 bases, leaving 16 bases between them. Germline V lookup: CDR1 SGHTA, CDR2 FQGNSA. This CDR3 spans 13 amino acids. CDR3 in amino acids: CATMGQGGQPQHF. CDR3 bases: TGTGCCACCATGGGGCAGGGTGGTCAGCCCCAGCATTTT.

The genes are TRBV2 and TRBJ2-1; tentatively, D is TRBD2 (5 bases). Per germline, CDR1 SNHLY and CDR2 FYNNEI. V was pared by 8 bases and J by 0 bases, with 14 bases between. The CDR3 runs 15 residues. The CDR3 sequence: CASRPAGLSYNEQFF. DNA of the CDR3: TGTGCCAGCCGTCCCGCGGGCCTCTCCTACAATGAGCAGTTCTTC.

V usage is TRBV29-1 and J usage is TRBJ1-2; D might be TRBD1 (6 bases). Germline CDR1 is SQVTM and CDR2 is ANQGSEA. CDR3 length equals 12 residues. V lost 4 bases and J 8 bases, leaving 14 bases between the germline ends. For the CDR3, the DNA is TGCAGCGTTGGGACAGAAGGACGCGGCTACACCTTC. Translated, it gives CSVGTEGRGYTF. The full variable domain, completed using reference TRBV29-1 and TRBJ1-2, is SAVISQKPSRDICQRGTSLTIQCQVDSQVTMMFWYRQQPGQSLTLIATANQGSEATYESGFVIDKFPISRPNLTFSTLTVSNMSPEDSSIYLCSVGTEGRGYTFGSGTRLTVV.

CDR3 nucleotide sequence: TGTGCCAGCAGCAACCGGGACAGGGGCCATCAGCCCCAGCATTTT. Its translation: CASSNRDRGHQPQHF. This chain links TRBV7-9 with TRBJ1-5; 10 bases map to TRBD1. The CDR3 covers 15 residues. V was pared by 5 bases and J by 5 bases, with 6 bases of the junction left unmatched. Germline CDR1 reads SEHNR; CDR2 reads FQNEAQ (reference sequence).

The chain carries TRBV14 and TRBJ2-2, with D perhaps TRBD2 (6 bases). The CDR3 totals 16 residues. Germline values: CDR1 SGHDN, CDR2 FVKESK. The V gene lost 4 bases and the J gene lost 3 bases, with 15 bases spanning the gap. The chain's CDR3 is CASSLLRGTYTGELFF. The CDR3 DNA reads as TGTGCCAGCAGCCTCCTTCGCGGGACTTACACCGGGGAGCTGTTTTTT.

The chain carries TRBV11-3 and TRBJ2-3, with 8 bases lining up with TRBD1. The CDR3 spans 13 residues. Unmatched junction bases numbered 2, after V lost 3 bases and J lost 6 bases. Germline values: CDR1 SGHNT, CDR2 YENEEA. CDR3 sequence reads: CASSLDRDDTQYF. As DNA, the CDR3 is TGTGCCAGCAGCTTGGACAGGGATGATACGCAGTATTTT.

V usage is TRBV27 and J usage is TRBJ2-2; the match to TRBD1 covers 11 bases. The CDR3 runs to 19 residues. V trimming: 6 bases; J trimming: 5 bases; junction bases outside the gene matches: 17. CDR1 and CDR2 from the germline V gene are MNHEY and SMNVEV (reference sequence). The CDR3: CASSRPIRTGGTATGELFF. CDR3 DNA sequence: TGTGCCAGCAGCAGACCTATCCGGACAGGGGGCACGGCTACCGGGGAGCTGTTTTTT.

The CDR3 region is CASSYGRTGYTF. CDR3 bases: TGTGCCAGCAGTTACGGGCGCACTGGCTACACCTTC. This sequence joins TRBV6-2 or TRBV6-3 and TRBJ1-2, with D unclear. Germline V lookup: CDR1 MNHEY, CDR2 SVGEGT. V lost 2 bases and J lost 7, with 8 bases in between. The CDR3 covers 12 residues.

The chain has TRBV14 and TRBJ2-1; 8 bases map to TRBD2. CDR1 is SGHDN and CDR2 is FVKESK in the germline V gene. This CDR3 has 17 residues. V lost 4 bases, J lost 0 bases, and 8 bases stayed unmatched. CDR3 DNA: TGTGCCAGCAGCCCAGAGATAGGGACTAGCTCCTACAATGAGCAGTTCTTC. Encoded protein: CASSPEIGTSSYNEQFF.

This clone appeared a single time. The V call is TRBV25-1, the J call TRBJ1-6, with 7 bases that match TRBD1. With V trimmed by 3 bases and J by 9 bases, 8 bases remained unmatched. Per the germline V gene, CDR1 is MGHDK and CDR2 is SYGVNS. This CDR3 is built from 15 residues. The CDR3, as DNA: TGTGCCAGCAGTGATGACAGGGCGGTCGGTTCACCCCTCCACTTT. It translates to CASSDDRAVGSPLHF. The complete variable domain, with remaining parts taken from reference TRBV25-1 and TRBJ1-6, reads EADIYQTPRYLVIGTGKKITLECSQTMGHDKMYWYQQDPGMELHLIHYSYGVNSTEKGDLSSESTVSRIRTEHFPLTLESARPSHTSQYLCASSDDRAVGSPLHFGNGTRLTVT.

The chain combines TRBV5-6 with TRBJ2-5, with a tentative D call TRBD1 (5 bases). Trimming cost V 0 bases and J 7 bases, with 13 bases left between them. This CDR3 spans 14 amino acids. CDR1 and CDR2 from the germline V gene are SGHDT and YYEEEE. The CDR3 DNA reads TGTGCCAGCAGCTTGGCCGACAGAGTAAGGACCCAGTACTTC. It translates to CASSLADRVRTQYF. Full variable domain (remainder filled in from reference TRBV5-6 and TRBJ2-5): DAGVTQSPTHLIKTRGQQVTLRCSPKSGHDTVSWYQQALGQGPQFIFQYYEEEERQRGNFPDRFSGHQFPNYSSELNVNALLLGDSALYLCASSLADRVRTQYFGPGTRLLVL.

This sequence joins TRBV24-1 and TRBJ2-3; D is possibly TRBD2 (7 bases). The germline V and J ends were trimmed by 5 bases and 1 base, with 12 bases remaining between them. The germline V gene encodes CDR1 KGHDR and CDR2 SFDVKD. The CDR3 spans 15 residues. CDR3 DNA sequence: TGTGCCACCAGTGGGGGGGGCAGGGGCACAGATACGCAGTATTTT. Encoded protein: CATSGGGRGTDTQYF.

The J gene is TRBJ2-7, the V gene TRBV7-8; TRBD1 is a possible D gene (6 bases). CDR1 is SGHVS, CDR2 FQNEAQ, per germline. The CDR3 runs to 14 residues. The V end lost 3 bases, the J end lost 5 bases, and 14 bases lay between the germline ends. The CDR3, as DNA: TGTGCCAGCAGCTTCGACAGGAGAACCCACGAGCAGTACTTC. Its protein product is CASSFDRRTHEQYF.

The chain uses TRBV6-5 and TRBJ1-2, with D tentatively TRBD1 (5 bases). Trimming cost V 1 base and J 3 bases, with 15 bases left between them. This CDR3 spans 16 amino acids. CDR1 and CDR2 from the germline V gene are MNHEY and SVGAGI. DNA of the CDR3: TGTGCCAGCAGTTACTACAGGCCTACCGCTGACTATGGCTACACCTTC. Its translation is CASSYYRPTADYGYTF.

V is TRBV29-1 and J is TRBJ2-6, with D uncertain. Trimming pared 4 bases from V and 0 bases from J, leaving 13 bases between. Per germline, CDR1 SQVTM and CDR2 ANQGSEA. This CDR3 is 16 amino acids long. The CDR3 nucleotides are TGCAGCGTTGGTGTAGTGAAATACTCTGGGGCCAACGTCCTGACTTTC. It translates to CSVGVVKYSGANVLTF. The whole variable domain, filled in from reference TRBV29-1 and TRBJ2-6, reads SAVISQKPSRDICQRGTSLTIQCQVDSQVTMMFWYRQQPGQSLTLIATANQGSEATYESGFVIDKFPISRPNLTFSTLTVSNMSPEDSSIYLCSVGVVKYSGANVLTFGAGSRLTVL.

This clone appeared a few times. This chain connects TRBV12-3 or TRBV12-4 to TRBJ1-1; no clear D gene. V shed 7 bases and J shed 0 bases, with 9 bases lying between them. This CDR3 region has 13 residues. The DNA for the CDR3 is TGTGCCAGCATACGCGCCTTGAACACTGAAGCTTTCTTT. Amino acids: CASIRALNTEAFF.